This T cell receptor beta chain was captured in a study of post-analysis software for immune sequencing data. Study findings and constraints: Significantly lower normalized Chao1 diversity was found in patients with multiple sclerosis relative to controls. About 5 TRBV segments were more frequent in patients than controls; TRBV5-6, TRBV5-1 and TRBV20-1 belonged to this group. Pronounced co-clustering by F measure was evident among identically batched samples.

In its sample, this clonotype was seen many times. Its antigen is currently unknown. Per the germline V gene, CDR1 is SEHNR and CDR2 is FQNEAQ (reference sequence). The CDR3 has 15 residues. Trimming removed 1 base at V and 6 bases at J, with 10 bases between. Prepared TCR beta cDNA libraries contained unique molecular identifiers. TCRdb itself ran the PCR reads through MiXCR, one entry per CDR3 protein. The sample has about 150,000 distinct CDR3 sequences; around 30% are singletons. The specimen sequenced was blood. The chain joins TRBV7-9 to TRBJ1-6; no reliable D call. This receptor was taken from a girl aged 10-17 years with multiple sclerosis. The CDR3 region has the DNA TGTGCCAGCAGCTTAGATTCACCGGTTAATTCACCCCTCCACTTT. It translates to CASSLDSPVNSPLHF.